Following are 26 T cell receptor beta chains from one sample sequenced in a study of cytomegalovirus exposure and HLA in healthy donors. PCR amplification relied on 60 Vbeta primers (plus 13 Jbeta primers). The protocol was immunoSEQ multiplex PCR, while the TCRdb copy is restricted to in-frame clones and leaves out a portion. The sample has roughly 130,000 clones; more than 80% are singletons. What was sequenced was PBMCs. The receptors shown here come from a man aged 40-55 years in good health and CMV-seronegative.

V and J are TRBV5-1 and TRBJ2-5; a weak D match, TRBD2 (7 bases). Germline lookup yields CDR1 SGHRS and CDR2 YFSETQ. The CDR3 spans 16 residues. The V end lost 5 bases, the J end lost 4 bases, and 21 bases lay between the germline ends. The CDR3 is CASRPTRGAARETQYF. The CDR3 region has the DNA TGCGCCAGCAGACCAACCCGGGGGGCGGCAAGAGAGACCCAGTACTTC.

The J gene is TRBJ1-1, the V gene TRBV15; D remains unclear. This CDR3 has 13 residues. V dropped 3 bases and J dropped 6 bases, with 11 bases sitting between them. Germline V gives CDR1 LNHNV, CDR2 YYDKDF (reference sequence). The CDR3 region has the DNA TGTGCCACCAGCAGTCACCACGGGGCTGAAGCTTTCTTT. This sequence encodes CATSSHHGAEAFF.

The chain employs TRBV9 and TRBJ1-3; D unclear. Trimming removed 3 bases at V and 4 bases at J, with 14 bases between. This CDR3 is built from 15 residues. CDR1 and CDR2 (germline): SGDLS, YYNGEE. CDR3 protein: CASSAEEGSGNTIYF. Written as DNA, the CDR3 is TGTGCCAGCAGCGCCGAGGAGGGTTCCGGAAACACCATATATTTT.

V is TRBV15 and J is TRBJ1-4; 12 bases are shared with TRBD1. V was clipped by 7 bases and J by 7 bases; unmatched bases: 7. This CDR3 is built from 15 residues. Per germline, CDR1 LNHNV and CDR2 YYDKDF (reference sequence). The CDR3 DNA reads as TGTGCCACCACAAGGGACAGGGGGCGCGCTGAAAAACTGTTTTTT. Translated: CATTRDRGRAEKLFF.

J is TRBJ1-1 and V is TRBV7-8; tentatively, D is TRBD1 (5 bases). Trimming shortened V by 0 bases and J by 1 base, and 9 bases separated the two germline ends. The CDR3 contains 15 residues. Germline assignment: CDR1 SGHVS and CDR2 FQNEAQ. The CDR3 DNA follows: TGTGCCAGCAGCTTAGCGTACAGGACGAACACTGAAGCTTTCTTT. This sequence encodes CASSLAYRTNTEAFF.

V is TRBV18 and J is TRBJ2-5, with D tentatively TRBD2 (5 bases). Germline V gene data show CDR1 as KGHSH and CDR2 as LQKENI. V dropped 4 bases and J dropped 2 bases, with 14 bases sitting between them. This CDR3 region has 15 residues. CDR3 sequence: CASSLLSGGQETQYF. The CDR3 coding sequence is TGTGCCAGCTCACTTCTGTCAGGAGGTCAAGAGACCCAGTACTTC.

The chain joins TRBV5-6 to TRBJ2-7, with D possibly matching TRBD1 (5 bases). V was clipped by 3 bases and J by 5 bases, with 27 bases between them. This CDR3 spans 18 amino acids. CDR1 and CDR2 from the germline V gene are SGHDT and YYEEEE. The CDR3 reads CASSSKTAREGAENEQYF. The CDR3 DNA reads TGTGCCAGCAGCTCCAAAACAGCCCGAGAAGGGGCGGAAAACGAGCAGTACTTC.

The chain is built from TRBV28 and TRBJ1-1, with a tentative D call TRBD1 (5 bases). The length of the CDR3 is 14 residues. Trimming removed 6 bases from V and 1 base from J, with 12 bases in between. Germline V lookup: CDR1 MDHEN, CDR2 SYDVKM. CDR3 DNA: TGTGCCAGCAGGGGTTCGGGGGGGAACACTGAAGCTTTCTTT. This encodes CASRGSGGNTEAFF. Complete variable domain (other parts from reference TRBV28 and TRBJ1-1): DVKVTQSSRYLVKRTGEKVFLECVQDMDHENMFWYRQDPGLGLRLIYFSYDVKMKEKGDIPEGYSVSREKKERFSLILESASTNQTSMYLCASRGSGGNTEAFFGQGTRLTVV.

The chain has TRBV6-6 and TRBJ2-5, with D perhaps matching TRBD1 (5 bases). This CDR3 spans 15 amino acids. Deletions cut 2 bases from V and 2 bases from J, with 12 bases between. The V gene's germline CDR1 is MNHNY and CDR2 SVGAGI (reference sequence). CDR3 nucleotide sequence: TGTGCCAGCAGTTACCGTCAGGGATGGCAAGAGACCCAGTACTTC. It translates to CASSYRQGWQETQYF.

The chain couples TRBV2 to TRBJ2-1, with 13 positions matching TRBD2. CDR3 length: 12 residues. From germline, CDR1 is SNHLY and CDR2 FYNNEI. CDR3 amino acids: CTSGRGGGEQFF. CDR3 nucleotides: TGTACTAGCGGGAGGGGGGGAGGTGAGCAGTTCTTC. Variable domain in full (rest from reference TRBV2 and TRBJ2-1): EPEVTQTPSHQVTQMGQEVILRCVPISNHLYFYWYRQILGQKVEFLVSFYNNEISEKSEIFDDQFSVERPDGSNFTLKIRSTKLEDSAMYFCTSGRGGGEQFFGPGTRLTVL.

The chain joins TRBV5-1 to TRBJ2-4; D is perhaps TRBD2 (6 bases). Germline assignment: CDR1 SGHRS and CDR2 YFSETQ. The CDR3 is made up of 14 amino acids. V lost 4 bases to trimming and J lost 8 bases, with 16 bases between them. CDR3: CASSPTGGLDIQYF. CDR3 nucleotide sequence: TGCGCCAGCAGCCCTACAGGAGGGCTGGACATTCAGTACTTC.

This chain joins TRBV2 and TRBJ2-5; tentatively, D is TRBD2 (5 bases). Germline CDR1 SNHLY, CDR2 FYNNEI. This CDR3 is 16 amino acids long. The V and J ends lost 3 bases and 3 bases respectively, with 17 bases between them. The CDR3 bases are TGTGCCAGCAGTGAGGCGGGCGGGTATACGGAAGAGACCCAGTACTTC. It yields the protein CASSEAGGYTEETQYF.

V and J are TRBV10-2 and TRBJ2-7, with TRBD2 identical over 10 bases. CDR3 length: 13 residues. Germline loops: CDR1 WSHSY, CDR2 SAAADI. V shed 7 bases and J 2 bases; nucleotides not matched to a gene: 2. Here the CDR3 DNA reads TGCGCCAGCATGCTAGCGGGGGCCTACGAGCAGTACTTC. Its protein is CASMLAGAYEQYF.

In this sample, this clone turned up once. The chain combines TRBV7-8 with TRBJ2-3; D call uncertain. CDR3 size: 15 residues. V was trimmed by 3 bases and J by 0 bases, leaving 10 bases between them. Germline V gene lookup returns CDR1 SGHVS and CDR2 FQNEAQ. The CDR3 is CASSFQATSTDTQYF. The CDR3 nucleotides read TGTGCCAGCAGCTTCCAGGCTACTAGCACAGATACGCAGTATTTT.

The CDR3, as DNA: TGTGCCAGCAGTTTATCGACTTGGCTAGCGGGAGGTGGGGAGCAGTACTTC. Encoded protein: CASSLSTWLAGGGEQYF. The chain recombines TRBV28 with TRBJ2-7, with 11 bases aligning to TRBD2. This CDR3 contains 17 residues. The germline CDR1 and CDR2 sequences are MDHEN and SYDVKM. Germline trimming cut 1 base from V and 7 bases from J; bases unmatched to any gene: 12.

The gene calls are TRBV19 and TRBJ1-6, with 7 bases identical to TRBD1. V shed 6 bases, J shed 7 bases, and the junction held 6 bases outside the gene matches. Looked up from germline, CDR1 is LNHDA and CDR2 is SQIVND (reference sequence). The CDR3 spans 14 residues. The CDR3 is CASSYGTANSPLHF. CDR3 DNA: TGTGCCAGTAGCTACGGGACAGCAAATTCACCCCTCCACTTT. The full variable domain, with the rest looked up from reference TRBV19 and TRBJ1-6, is DGGITQSPKYLFRKEGQNVTLSCEQNLNHDAMYWYRQDPGQGLRLIYYSQIVNDFQKGDIAEGYSVSREKKESFPLTVTSAQKNPTAFYLCASSYGTANSPLHFGNGTRLTVT.

This chain uses TRBV18 with TRBJ1-1; D might be TRBD1 (5 bases). The CDR3 has 16 residues. V was trimmed by 3 bases and J by 1 base, leaving 15 bases between them. Germline CDR1 reads KGHSH; CDR2 reads LQKENI. CDR3 DNA sequence: TGTGCCAGCTCACCTCAGGGCGCTGGATCGAACACTGAAGCTTTCTTT. Protein sequence: CASSPQGAGSNTEAFF. Drawing the rest from reference TRBV18 and TRBJ1-1, the complete variable domain is NAGVMQNPRHLVRRRGQEARLRCSPMKGHSHVYWYRQLPEEGLKFMVYLQKENIIDESGMPKERFSAEFPKEGPSILRIQQVVRGDSAAYFCASSPQGAGSNTEAFFGQGTRLTVV.

The chain is built from TRBV4-2 and TRBJ2-2; 8 bases fit TRBD1. The junction had 6 bases not matched to a gene; V was cut back by 1 base and J by 5 bases. Germline V gene lookup returns CDR1 LGHNA and CDR2 YNFKEQ. The CDR3 spans 16 residues. CDR3 in DNA: TGTGCCAGCAGCCAAGCCAAAGGACAGGGAACCGGGGAGCTGTTTTTT. This sequence encodes CASSQAKGQGTGELFF.

On this clone itself: Other DNA sequences from this sample encode an identical CDR3 as well. This rearrangement joins TRBV27 to TRBJ2-7; 12 nucleotides agree with TRBD2. The CDR3 spans 13 residues. Germline lookup yields CDR1 MNHEY and CDR2 SMNVEV (reference sequence). V lost 8 bases and J lost 5; bases outside the gene matches: 4. This CDR3 is CASRLAGGDEQYF. The CDR3 bases are TGTGCCAGCCGGCTAGCGGGAGGGGACGAGCAGTACTTC.

The chain is built from TRBV19 and TRBJ2-3; tentative D call: TRBD2 (5 bases). From germline, CDR1 is LNHDA and CDR2 SQIVND (reference sequence). This CDR3 contains 15 residues. Trimming left V 7 bases short and J 6 bases short, with 20 bases between. CDR3 sequence: CASTDDPEGADTQYF. In DNA, the CDR3 is TGTGCCAGTACCGACGATCCCGAGGGCGCGGATACGCAGTATTTT.

The J gene is TRBJ2-5, the V gene TRBV5-1, with D unclear. V dropped 4 bases and J dropped 5 bases, with 12 bases sitting between them. Germline V CDR1 and CDR2: SGHRS, YFSETQ. CDR3 length: 13 amino acids. CDR3 sequence: CASSRSDGETQYF. For the CDR3, the DNA is TGCGCCAGCAGCCGGTCAGACGGGGAGACCCAGTACTTC.

The V gene is TRBV7-9, the J gene TRBJ2-7, with TRBD1 identical over 8 bases. Germline CDR1 is SEHNR and CDR2 is FQNEAQ (reference sequence). The CDR3 extends over 15 amino acids. V lost 5 bases to trimming and J lost 4 bases; unmatched junction nucleotides: 10. CDR3 protein: CASSPRTGQVYEQYF. CDR3 sequence (DNA): TGTGCCAGCAGCCCCCGGACAGGGCAGGTTTACGAGCAGTACTTC. Together with reference TRBV7-9 and TRBJ2-7, the CDR3 gives the full variable domain: DTGVSQNPRHKITKRGQNVTFRCDPISEHNRLYWYRQTLGQGPEFLTYFQNEAQLEKSRLLSDRFSAERPKGSFSTLEIQRTEQGDSAMYLCASSPRTGQVYEQYFGPGTRLTVT.

The J gene is TRBJ2-7, the V gene TRBV28, with D possibly matching TRBD2 (5 bases). CDR3 length: 12 residues. The germline V and J ends were trimmed by 6 bases and 4 bases, with 10 bases remaining between them. The germline V gene has CDR1 MDHEN and CDR2 SYDVKM. CDR3 in DNA: TGTGCCAGCAGGACGACTATTTACGAGCAGTACTTC. Encoded protein: CASRTTIYEQYF.

The CDR3 bases are TGCGCCAGCAGCTTGGGACAGACAGGGTATGGGAACACTGAAGCTTTCTTT. It yields the protein CASSLGQTGYGNTEAFF. The chain couples TRBV5-1 to TRBJ1-1, with 7 bases that match TRBD1. Germline CDR1 and CDR2: SGHRS and YFSETQ. J gave up 1 base and V 0 bases, and 9 bases lay outside the gene matches. The CDR3 is 17 residues long. The complete variable domain, with remaining parts taken from reference TRBV5-1 and TRBJ1-1, reads KAGVTQTPRYLIKTRGQQVTLSCSPISGHRSVSWYQQTPGQGLQFLFEYFSETQRNKGNFPGRFSGRQFSNSRSEMNVSTLELGDSALYLCASSLGQTGYGNTEAFFGQGTRLTVV.

In its sample, this clone was seen once. This sequence joins TRBV19 and TRBJ2-1; 8 nucleotides line up with TRBD2. Germline trimming cut 6 bases from V and 2 bases from J; bases unmatched to any gene: 9. This CDR3 comprises 16 residues. CDR1 is LNHDA and CDR2 is SQIVND in the germline V gene (reference sequence). The CDR3 nucleotides are TGTGCCAGTAGCCCCGGGGGGGCTAGGGCCTACAATGAGCAGTTCTTC. Encoded protein: CASSPGGARAYNEQFF.

The chain recombines TRBV18 with TRBJ1-1; TRBD1 matches at 11 bases. Per germline, CDR1 KGHSH and CDR2 LQKENI. The CDR3 is 15 residues long. Trimming cost V 3 bases and J 1 base; bases outside gene matches: 1. The CDR3 DNA sequence: TGTGCCAGCTCACCGGACAGGGGGCGGAACACTGAAGCTTTCTTT. Translating gives CASSPDRGRNTEAFF.